These 27 T cell receptor beta chains share one sample of origin, sequenced in a study of blood T cell repertoires in COVID-19. The method was immunoSEQ multiplex PCR; TCRdb's version includes in-frame clones alone and lacks a portion of them. The sample lists some 78,000 clones, 75% to 90% occurring once. Input material: peripheral blood. The origin of the receptors is a man aged 55 to 69 with active or convalescent COVID-19.

The chain joins TRBV6-2 or TRBV6-3 to TRBJ2-3; 14 nucleotides line up with TRBD2. Germline V lookup: CDR1 MNHEY, CDR2 SVGEGT. The CDR3 extends over 16 amino acids. Trimming took 5 bases from V and 0 from J; bases not matched to a gene: 1. CDR3 sequence reads: CASSRTSGGSTDTQYF. CDR3 nucleotides: TGTGCCAGCAGTCGGACTAGCGGGGGGAGCACAGATACGCAGTATTTT.

The chain recombines TRBV29-1 with TRBJ1-3, with no clear D. V lost 3 bases to trimming and J lost 0 bases, with 12 bases between them. The length of the CDR3 is 15 residues. CDR1 is SQVTM, CDR2 ANQGSEA, per germline. In DNA, the CDR3 is TGCAGCGTTGAGGCCGGAGGGTACTCTGGAAACACCATATATTTT. Its translation is CSVEAGGYSGNTIYF.

CDR3 region: CASSLGGQGAFYGYTF. For the CDR3, the DNA is TGTGCCAGCAGCTTAGGGGGACAGGGGGCATTCTATGGCTACACCTTC. This chain connects TRBV7-3 to TRBJ1-2; 12 nucleotides agree with TRBD1. The CDR3 length is 16 residues. Germline values: CDR1 SGHTA, CDR2 FQGTGA. V was pared by 2 bases and J by 4 bases, with 5 bases of the junction left unmatched.

The chain recombines TRBV27 with TRBJ2-7, with D possibly TRBD2 on 7 matching bases. CDR1 and CDR2 from the germline V gene are MNHEY and SMNVEV (reference sequence). V lost 2 bases and J lost 5, with 16 bases in between. The CDR3 is 15 residues long. The CDR3 sequence: CASSLRRGGSNEQYF. In nucleotides, the CDR3 is TGTGCCAGCAGTTTACGGAGGGGGGGGTCCAACGAGCAGTACTTC.

V usage is TRBV7-2 and J usage is TRBJ1-1; D gene uncertain. The CDR3 is made up of 13 amino acids. V lost 1 base to trimming and J lost 3 bases, with 6 bases between them. The germline V gene has CDR1 SGHTA and CDR2 FQGNSA. Written as DNA, the CDR3 is TGTGCCAGCAGCTTAGGAGAGTACACTGAAGCTTTCTTT. Translation: CASSLGEYTEAFF.

This clone was counted between two and nine times. The V and J genes are TRBV18 and TRBJ2-1, with 10 bases aligning to TRBD2. The germline CDR1 and CDR2 sequences are KGHSH and LQKENI. The CDR3 covers 16 residues. Losses at the gene ends were 5 bases for V and 0 bases for J; bases not matched to a gene: 4. CDR3 nucleotide sequence: TGTGCCAGCTCAGATATAGCGGGGGGCTCCTACAATGAGCAGTTCTTC. It encodes CASSDIAGGSYNEQFF.

The rearrangement joins TRBV12-3 or TRBV12-4 to TRBJ1-4, with 7 nucleotides matching TRBD1. The trim removed 5 bases at V and 15 bases at J, leaving 9 bases unmatched. The CDR3 length is 12 residues. The CDR3 here is CASSVSTGRLFF. CDR3 sequence (DNA): TGTGCCAGCAGTGTTTCGACAGGGAGGTTGTTTTTT.

The chain employs TRBV29-1 and TRBJ1-6; tentative D call: TRBD1 (5 bases). The CDR3 sequence is 13 residues long. The ends were cut back, 4 bases at V and 3 bases at J, with 7 bases in the middle. Germline V CDR1 and CDR2: SQVTM, ANQGSEA. CDR3 in amino acids: CSVGTGYNSPLHF. CDR3 bases: TGCAGCGTTGGAACAGGCTATAATTCACCCCTCCACTTT.

The V and J genes are TRBV6-5 and TRBJ1-2; 8 nucleotides line up with TRBD1. The trim removed 5 bases at V and 7 bases at J, leaving 3 bases unmatched. Germline loops: CDR1 MNHEY, CDR2 SVGAGI. This CDR3 is 12 amino acids long. The CDR3 loop is CASSNGQGGYTF. In nucleotides, the CDR3 is TGTGCCAGCAGTAACGGACAGGGTGGCTACACCTTC.

The chain joins TRBV6-6 to TRBJ1-6, with 8 bases aligning to TRBD1. CDR1 is MNHNY and CDR2 is SVGAGI in the germline V gene (reference sequence). CDR3 length equals 14 residues. V trimming: 6 bases; J trimming: 5 bases; junction bases outside the gene matches: 3. The DNA for the CDR3 is TGTGCCAGCAGGCCGACAGGGGATAATTCACCCCTCCACTTT. It yields the protein CASRPTGDNSPLHF.

The V gene is TRBV7-6, the J gene TRBJ2-2; tentatively, D is TRBD1 (5 bases). V dropped 3 bases and J dropped 0 bases, with 11 bases sitting between them. The CDR3 runs to 16 residues. Germline CDR1 is SGHVS and CDR2 is FNYEAQ. The DNA for the CDR3 is TGTGCCAGCAGCTTCTCAACAGGCCCGAACACCGGGGAGCTGTTTTTT. Encoded protein: CASSFSTGPNTGELFF.

This clone was counted only a few times. The rearrangement joins TRBV7-8 to TRBJ1-2; a weak D match, TRBD1 (6 bases). There are 15 residues in the CDR3. CDR1 and CDR2 from the germline V gene are SGHVS and FQNEAQ. Trimming took 1 base from V and 7 from J, leaving 16 bases between them. The CDR3 DNA sequence: TGTGCCAGCAGCTTAGACAGGGCTAATAGGGGTGGCTACACCTTC. It specifies CASSLDRANRGGYTF.

The gene calls are TRBV12-2 and TRBJ2-3; TRBD2 is the table's D call and was not checked against the DNA. TRBV12-2 is annotated as a pseudogene. This CDR3 is 16 amino acids long. CDR3 sequence reads: CASRSRRGGYTDTQYF. The CDR3 DNA reads TGTGCAAGTCGCTCCCGTCGGGGGGGTTACACAGATACGCAGTATTTT.

This chain links TRBV6-5 with TRBJ1-5; TRBD1 matches 8 bases. The CDR3 loop spans 14 amino acids. The J segment lost 4 bases and the V segment lost 6 bases, leaving 5 bases of the junction unmatched. In germline, CDR1 is MNHEY, CDR2 SVGAGI. CDR3: CASREGTGNQPQHF. Written as DNA, the CDR3 is TGTGCCAGCAGGGAGGGGACAGGTAATCAGCCCCAGCATTTT.

V gene TRBV4-1 combines with J gene TRBJ2-1, with 8 bases fitting TRBD2. V gave up 8 bases and J gave up 3 bases; unmatched junction bases: 9. This CDR3 is 15 amino acids long. CDR1 is MGHRA, CDR2 YSYEKL, per germline. DNA of the CDR3: TGCGCCAGCGGGGGAAGCGGGGGATTCTACAATGAGCAGTTCTTC. Translating it yields CASGGSGGFYNEQFF.

To note about this clone: Other DNA sequences within the sample encode an identical CDR3. V gene TRBV11-2 combines with J gene TRBJ2-3, with 10 bases that match TRBD2. The germline CDR1 and CDR2 sequences are SGHAT and FQNNGV. V lost 1 base and J lost 3; bases outside the gene matches: 1. This CDR3 region has 15 residues. In DNA form, the CDR3 reads TGTGCCAGCAGCTTAGGAGCGGGGGGGACAGATACGCAGTATTTT. Protein sequence: CASSLGAGGTDTQYF. The full variable domain, in which reference TRBV11-2 and TRBJ2-3 provide the parts outside the CDR3, is EAGVAQSPRYKIIEKRQSVAFWCNPISGHATLYWYQQILGQGPKLLIQFQNNGVVDDSQLPKDRFSAERLKGVDSTLKIQPAKLEDSAVYLCASSLGAGGTDTQYFGPGTRLTVL.

The chain combines TRBV7-2 with TRBJ2-1, with 8 bases fitting TRBD1. V shed 5 bases, J shed 6 bases, and the junction held 9 bases outside the gene matches. This CDR3 comprises 15 residues. The V gene's germline CDR1 is SGHTA and CDR2 FQGNSA. This chain's CDR3 is CASSRGQGGINEQFF. For the CDR3, the DNA is TGTGCCAGCAGCCGTGGACAGGGAGGAATCAATGAGCAGTTCTTC.

This chain uses TRBV7-2 with TRBJ2-7; maybe TRBD1 (7 bases). Germline values: CDR1 SGHTA, CDR2 FQGNSA. This CDR3 region has 12 residues. The V gene lost 4 bases and the J gene lost 6 bases, with 10 bases spanning the gap. CDR3 DNA sequence: TGTGCCAGCAGCTCAGGGGGGAGCGAGCAGTACTTC. As protein: CASSSGGSEQYF.

CDR3 DNA sequence: TGTGCCAGCAGGTTACCTTTGGGGGCCGCGAACACTGAAGCTTTCTTT. Amino acid sequence: CASRLPLGAANTEAFF. This sequence joins TRBV28 and TRBJ1-1; D may be TRBD1 (6 bases). The CDR3 contains 16 residues. Germline V gives CDR1 MDHEN, CDR2 SYDVKM. V was pared by 6 bases and J by 1 base, with 18 bases between. Full variable domain (outside the CDR3, taken from reference TRBV28 and TRBJ1-1): DVKVTQSSRYLVKRTGEKVFLECVQDMDHENMFWYRQDPGLGLRLIYFSYDVKMKEKGDIPEGYSVSREKKERFSLILESASTNQTSMYLCASRLPLGAANTEAFFGQGTRLTVV.

The rearrangement links TRBV7-8 to TRBJ2-2, with 9 bases identical to TRBD2. After removal of 5 bases from V and 0 bases from J, the junction contained 7 bases not matched to a gene. The CDR3 length is 17 residues. In germline, CDR1 is SGHVS, CDR2 FQNEAQ. The CDR3 region is CASSRSGGTSNTGELFF. The CDR3 region has the DNA TGTGCCAGCAGCCGAAGCGGGGGGACTTCGAACACCGGGGAGCTGTTTTTT.

The chain employs TRBV7-9 and TRBJ2-1; 10 bases fit TRBD1. V was clipped by 5 bases and J by 2 bases; unmatched bases: 6. The CDR3 spans 16 residues. From germline, CDR1 is SEHNR and CDR2 FQNEAQ (reference sequence). The CDR3 loop is CASSPTTGGAYNEQFF. The CDR3 DNA reads as TGTGCCAGCAGCCCTACGACAGGGGGCGCCTACAATGAGCAGTTCTTC. Using reference TRBV7-9 and TRBJ2-1 for the parts outside the CDR3, the full variable domain is DTGVSQNPRHKITKRGQNVTFRCDPISEHNRLYWYRQTLGQGPEFLTYFQNEAQLEKSRLLSDRFSAERPKGSFSTLEIQRTEQGDSAMYLCASSPTTGGAYNEQFFGPGTRLTVL.

This sequence joins TRBV7-9 and TRBJ2-3, with D possibly TRBD2 on 6 matching bases. This CDR3 spans 13 amino acids. Germline V gives CDR1 SEHNR, CDR2 FQNEAQ (reference sequence). V lost 6 bases and J 5 bases, leaving 12 bases between the germline ends. In nucleotides, the CDR3 is TGTGCCAGCAGGTCGGAGGGGAGAGATACGCAGTATTTT. Translating it yields CASRSEGRDTQYF. Filled out from reference TRBV7-9 and TRBJ2-3, the complete variable domain reads DTGVSQNPRHKITKRGQNVTFRCDPISEHNRLYWYRQTLGQGPEFLTYFQNEAQLEKSRLLSDRFSAERPKGSFSTLEIQRTEQGDSAMYLCASRSEGRDTQYFGPGTRLTVL.

The genes are TRBV19 and TRBJ2-5; 8 bases line up with TRBD1. CDR1 LNHDA and CDR2 SQIVND come from the germline V gene (reference sequence). CDR3 length: 15 residues. J gave up 4 bases and V 3 bases, and 7 bases lay outside the gene matches. The CDR3 is CASSILPGTGETQYF. The CDR3 region has the DNA TGTGCCAGTAGTATCCTCCCAGGGACAGGAGAGACCCAGTACTTC.

This sequence joins TRBV7-9 and TRBJ2-5; TRBD2 aligns across 7 bases. CDR1 and CDR2 (germline): SEHNR, FQNEAQ (reference sequence). The CDR3 is 14 residues long. J was trimmed by 2 bases and V by 5 bases; bases with no gene match: 5. DNA for the CDR3: TGTGCCAGCAGCCCTGGGACTATTCAAGAGACCCAGTACTTC. Protein: CASSPGTIQETQYF.

V and J are TRBV6-5 and TRBJ1-3, with TRBD1 matching over 9 bases. The CDR3 spans 16 residues. Germline trimming cut 4 bases from V and 4 bases from J; bases unmatched to any gene: 8. Germline assignment: CDR1 MNHEY and CDR2 SVGAGI. CDR3 sequence reads: CASSFHLQGAGNTIYF. The CDR3 DNA sequence: TGTGCCAGCAGTTTTCACTTACAGGGGGCCGGAAACACCATATATTTT.

This clone appeared once. V is TRBV11-2 and J is TRBJ2-5; TRBD2 matches at 11 bases. The germline gives CDR1 SGHAT, CDR2 FQNNGV. With V trimmed by 2 bases and J by 8 bases, 7 bases remained unmatched. This CDR3 contains 15 residues. The CDR3 sequence: CASSLSVSGGATQYF. DNA of the CDR3: TGTGCCAGCAGCTTAAGTGTTAGCGGGGGGGCAACCCAGTACTTC.

V and J are TRBV4-3 and TRBJ1-5; D is perhaps TRBD1 (5 bases). V shed 5 bases and J shed 5 bases, with 10 bases lying between them. The CDR3 contains 13 residues. Germline assignment: CDR1 LGHNA and CDR2 YSLEER. CDR3 in DNA: TGCGCCAGCAGCGTCCAGGGTGATCAGCCCCAGCATTTT. Protein: CASSVQGDQPQHF.